A single T cell receptor (beta chain) is shown here with its context. What it recognizes is unknown. This entry comes from a study of T cell responses to AZD1222 COVID-19 vaccine. Findings and caveats of the study: Possibly, clonal diversity was underestimated; donors were largely white British and included more females. CD4 TCRs associated with vaccination spanned spike, dominating at 160-218 and 743-854.

Measured with immunoSEQ multiplex PCR; TCRdb has only the in-frame clones, and not every one. This table has 150,000 to 250,000 clones, roughly nine tenths appearing once. Sequences were derived from peripheral blood, sampled 28 days after the second AZD1222 dose. The sequence was obtained from an adult who received the AZD1222 COVID-19 vaccine.

CDR3 bases: TGTGCCAGCAGCCAAGTGACCGGCGGGAGATCTGAGCAGTTCTTC. Translation gives CASSQVTGGRSEQFF. The rearrangement links TRBV4-2 to TRBJ2-1; 7 nucleotides line up with TRBD2. Germline CDR1 reads LGHNA; CDR2 reads YNFKEQ. V was clipped by 1 base and J by 9 bases; unmatched bases: 9. This CDR3 spans 15 amino acids.